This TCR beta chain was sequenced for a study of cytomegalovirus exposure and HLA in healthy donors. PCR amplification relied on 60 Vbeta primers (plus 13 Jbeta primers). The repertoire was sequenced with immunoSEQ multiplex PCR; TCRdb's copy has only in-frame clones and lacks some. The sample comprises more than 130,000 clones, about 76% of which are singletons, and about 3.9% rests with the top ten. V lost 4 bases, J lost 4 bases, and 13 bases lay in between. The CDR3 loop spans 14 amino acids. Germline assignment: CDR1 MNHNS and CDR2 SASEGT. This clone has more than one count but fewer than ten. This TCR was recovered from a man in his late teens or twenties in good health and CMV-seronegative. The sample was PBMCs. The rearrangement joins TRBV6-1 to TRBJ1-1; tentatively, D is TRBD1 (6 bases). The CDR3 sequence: CASSAPGESTEAFF. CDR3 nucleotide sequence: TGTGCCAGCAGTGCTCCAGGGGAGAGCACTGAAGCTTTCTTT.